The 20 T cell receptor beta chains below come from one sample, sequenced in a study of response to subunit inactivated influenza vaccine (dated 2018 in TCRdb). Sample time point, as interpreted from the label and publication: 45 days after influenza vaccine administration. The library was built by means of RT-PCR. TCRdb lists the instrument as Illumina HiSeq 2500. Through fastp at Q25 and MiXCR, TCRdb rebuilt clones from the public reads, retaining in-frame beta chains. When rows share a CDR3 protein, they turn into one entry using the most common DNA and genes. The sample table holds 150,000 to 200,000 distinct CDR3 sequences, of which around 9.9% were seen once. Together, the top ten hold approximately 13% of the sample. The sequencing used non-naive T cells sorted from PBMCs, collected 40 to 50 days after vaccination. What the cell subset or site label conveys for this sample: memory T cell fraction. Receptor source: a man aged 45 to 65 who received an inactivated influenza vaccine. Donor details come from another sample of the same person, matched by shared clones.

This clonotype was recorded a few times. This chain joins TRBV6-2 or TRBV6-3 and TRBJ2-5; 9 bases are shared with TRBD2. Germline CDR1 is MNHEY and CDR2 is SVGEGT. The CDR3 is made up of 17 amino acids. V was clipped by 8 bases and J by 0 bases; unmatched bases: 13. CDR3: CASSRLAESWNQETQYF. In nucleotides, the CDR3 is TGTGCCAGCTCAAGACTAGCGGAATCCTGGAACCAAGAGACCCAGTACTTC.

This chain uses TRBV4-2 with TRBJ2-1; D may be TRBD1 or TRBD2 (5 bases each). CDR3 size: 15 residues. With 2 bases removed from V and 5 bases from J, the gap between germline ends came to 13 bases. Germline V gene sequence: CDR1 LGHNA, CDR2 YNFKEQ. The CDR3 here is CASSQSLTGHNEQFF. Written as DNA, the CDR3 is TGTGCCAGCAGCCAAAGCTTAACGGGGCACAATGAGCAGTTCTTC.

This clonotype was picked up many times. This chain links TRBV6-6 with TRBJ2-1; D is unclear. V dropped 4 bases and J dropped 5 bases, with 6 bases sitting between them. Germline CDR1 MNHNY, CDR2 SVGAGI (reference sequence). This CDR3 is 12 amino acids long. CDR3 residues: CASSFPNNEQFF. In DNA form, the CDR3 reads TGTGCCAGCAGTTTCCCAAACAATGAGCAGTTCTTC.

The chain carries TRBV29-1 and TRBJ1-1; 7 bases agree with TRBD1. Germline V CDR1 and CDR2: SQVTM, ANQGSEA. The trim removed 7 bases at V and 4 bases at J, leaving 6 bases unmatched. This CDR3 has 12 amino acids. CDR3 in DNA: TGCAGCGCCGGACAGGCGGGCACTGAAGCTTTCTTT. As protein: CSAGQAGTEAFF.

This clonotype has just a few counts. The rearrangement links TRBV11-2 to TRBJ2-7, with D maybe TRBD2 (7 bases). The germline gives CDR1 SGHAT, CDR2 FQNNGV. Trimming took 4 bases from V and 2 from J, leaving 18 bases between them. This CDR3 contains 16 residues. CDR3 nucleotides: TGTGCCAGCAGCTGGGGGTTCGAGGGGGGGCCCTACGAGCAGTACTTC. This codes for CASSWGFEGGPYEQYF.

This clonotype was picked up many times. V gene TRBV28 combines with J gene TRBJ2-3, with D tentatively TRBD1 (6 bases). This CDR3 is 13 amino acids long. CDR1 MDHEN and CDR2 SYDVKM come from the germline V gene. Trimming removed 2 bases from V and 4 bases from J, with 7 bases in between. The CDR3 loop reads CASSLQGPDTQYF. In DNA form, the CDR3 reads TGTGCCAGCAGTTTACAGGGGCCAGATACGCAGTATTTT.

This clonotype was counted at least ten times. V is TRBV2 and J is TRBJ2-7; D not resolved. The V end was cut by 6 bases, the J end by 0 bases, with 12 bases between. Germline CDR1 reads SNHLY; CDR2 reads FYNNEI. This CDR3 is 14 amino acids long. The CDR3 here is CASRTPHTSYEQYF. The CDR3 DNA sequence: TGTGCCAGCAGAACACCGCATACCTCCTACGAGCAGTACTTC.

This clonotype was picked up many times. V gene TRBV5-1 combines with J gene TRBJ2-5, with 7 bases identical to TRBD1. The ends lost 1 base at V and 2 bases at J; junction bases unmatched: 2. Germline V gene data show CDR1 as SGHRS and CDR2 as YFSETQ. The CDR3 is 14 residues long. The CDR3 DNA follows: TGCGCCAGCAGCTTGTTGGGACAGCAAGAGACCCAGTACTTC. Translation: CASSLLGQQETQYF.

This clonotype was counted at least ten times. The chain is built from TRBV4-2 and TRBJ2-1; D unclear. Trimming removed 4 bases from V and 2 bases from J, with 9 bases in between. This CDR3 region has 14 residues. From germline, CDR1 is LGHNA and CDR2 YNFKEQ. The CDR3 loop is CASSLPGPYNEQFF. The CDR3 DNA follows: TGTGCCAGCAGCCTTCCGGGCCCCTACAATGAGCAGTTCTTC.

This clonotype was counted between two and nine times. Lacking the conserved final phenylalanine or tryptophan, this CDR3 likely reflects a read error. The DNA is left out, because the CDR3 cannot be placed on it with certainty; the CDR3 is given as TCRdb lists it. V usage is TRBV21-1 and J usage is TRBJ2-5; the listed D gene, TRBD1, was not tested against the DNA. TRBV21-1 is tagged as a pseudogene. Inclusive of both ends, the CDR3 amounts to 9 amino acids. CDR3 amino acids: CASSQGGHR.

The chain has TRBV7-2 and TRBJ2-1; D ambiguous. The CDR3 is 12 residues long. The V end lost 1 base, the J end lost 4 bases, and 2 bases lay between the germline ends. Germline loops: CDR1 SGHTA, CDR2 FQGNSA. As DNA, the CDR3 is TGTGCCAGCAGCTTAGTATACAATGAGCAGTTCTTC. This codes for CASSLVYNEQFF.

This clonotype was observed at least ten times. The CDR3 DNA reads as TGCGCCAGCAGCCAGGGGACAGGTGTGAATCAGCCCCAGCATTTT. It specifies CASSQGTGVNQPQHF. This chain links TRBV5-1 with TRBJ1-5; 8 nucleotides line up with TRBD1. The CDR3 covers 15 residues. Germline V gene lookup returns CDR1 SGHRS and CDR2 YFSETQ. V trimming: 4 bases; J trimming: 4 bases; junction bases outside the gene matches: 7.

This clonotype has at least ten counts. This rearrangement joins TRBV4-3 to TRBJ2-2; D is possibly TRBD1 or TRBD2 (5 bases each). V lost 5 bases and J lost 3, with 22 bases in between. The germline V gene encodes CDR1 LGHNA and CDR2 YSLEER. The CDR3 is 18 residues long. CDR3 DNA: TGCGCCAGCAGCATGGGACGCGGGTTGTGGGCCGACACCGGGGAGCTGTTTTTT. This translates into CASSMGRGLWADTGELFF.

This clonotype was counted between two and nine times. The CDR3, as DNA: TGTGCCACCAGTAAGGGGACAGGGAACACTGAAGCTTTCTTT. Translated: CATSKGTGNTEAFF. The rearrangement joins TRBV24-1 to TRBJ1-1; 8 bases fit TRBD1. CDR1 and CDR2 (germline): KGHDR, SFDVKD. The CDR3 contains 14 residues. Losses at the gene ends were 6 bases for V and 1 base for J; bases not matched to a gene: 3.

This clonotype showed up many times. V is TRBV2 and J is TRBJ2-3, with TRBD1 matching 8 bases. Trimming removed 6 bases from V and 1 base from J; junction bases left unmatched: 6. This CDR3 has 15 amino acids. Germline-derived CDR1 and CDR2 are SNHLY and FYNNEI. DNA for the CDR3: TGTGCCAGCAGCGCTACAGGGGGAGGCACAGATACGCAGTATTTT. It yields the protein CASSATGGGTDTQYF.

This clonotype was seen at least ten times. The chain carries TRBV5-1 and TRBJ2-2; 10 bases agree with TRBD1. The germline gives CDR1 SGHRS, CDR2 YFSETQ. This CDR3 contains 16 residues. Trimming removed 6 bases from V and 4 bases from J; junction bases left unmatched: 9. CDR3 protein: CASIGGGQGTTGELFF. DNA of the CDR3: TGCGCCAGCATAGGCGGGGGACAGGGGACCACCGGGGAGCTGTTTTTT.

Relative to its sample, this clonotype is medium-sized. The J gene is TRBJ2-1, the V gene TRBV20-1; the D gene could be TRBD1 or TRBD2 (5 bases each). CDR1 is DFQATT, CDR2 SNEGSKA, per germline (reference sequence). Trimming cost V 5 bases and J 9 bases, with 14 bases left between them. This CDR3 spans 12 amino acids. CDR3 sequence reads: CSAGGGVGEQFF. CDR3 nucleotides: TGCAGTGCTGGGGGTGGAGTTGGTGAGCAGTTCTTC.

This clonotype occurred a few times. This chain uses TRBV11-2 with TRBJ2-1; TRBD2 matches at 9 bases. The J segment lost 7 bases and the V segment lost 2 bases, leaving 15 bases of the junction unmatched. The CDR3 extends over 18 amino acids. Germline loops: CDR1 SGHAT, CDR2 FQNNGV. Here the CDR3 DNA reads TGTGCCAGCAGCTTACAATCTGCCGTGCGGGGGGGCGGAAATGAGCAGTTCTTC. This translates into CASSLQSAVRGGGNEQFF.

A few counts support this clonotype. The chain recombines TRBV13 with TRBJ2-1; TRBD2 agrees at 8 bases. There are 15 residues in the CDR3. Looked up from germline, CDR1 is PRHDT and CDR2 is FYEKMQ (reference sequence). The ends lost 6 bases at V and 11 bases at J; junction bases unmatched: 15. CDR3 coding DNA: TGTGCCAGCAGACAGACCGGGACTAGACCCTCTAAGCAGTTCTTC. It yields the protein CASRQTGTRPSKQFF. Filled out from reference TRBV13 and TRBJ2-1, the complete variable domain reads AAGVIQSPRHLIKEKRETATLKCYPIPRHDTVYWYQQGPGQDPQFLISFYEKMQSDKGSIPDRFSAQQFSDYHSELNMSSLELGDSALYFCASRQTGTRPSKQFFGPGTRLTVL.

The chain carries TRBV3-1 and TRBJ2-3; TRBD2 agrees at 11 bases. Germline-derived CDR1 and CDR2 are LGHDT and YNNKEL (reference sequence). The V gene end was trimmed by 4 bases and the J gene end by 2 bases; junction bases not matched to a gene: 8. The CDR3 extends over 17 amino acids. CDR3 DNA sequence: TGTGCCAGCAGCCTCTACTTAGCGGGAGGGAACACAGATACGCAGTATTTT. It is translated as CASSLYLAGGNTDTQYF.